The following is a T cell receptor (beta chain) sequence with its context. A read error may produce the germline difference seen at one junction end. Profiling of TCR beta VDJ combinations and CDR3 sequences used genomic DNA as template. MiXCR was run by TCRdb on the reads, yielding one entry per CDR3 protein. The sample shows 80,000 or so distinct CDR3 sequences, around 44% of them seen only once. This record belongs to a study of CD8+CD57+ T cells in acquired aplastic anemia. This CDR3 is 12 amino acids long. Germline lookup yields CDR1 DFQATT and CDR2 SNEGSKA (reference sequence). Sequenced sample: sorted CD4+, CD8+, or CD8+CD57+ T cells (not recorded which) from PBMCs. The chain employs TRBV20-1 and TRBJ2-7, with D perhaps TRBD2 (5 bases). The receptor's source is a human donor in good health, serving as a control. This chain's CDR3 is CSAREAEYAQCF. In nucleotides, the CDR3 is TGCAGTGCTAGAGAAGCGGAGTACGCGCAGTGCTTC.